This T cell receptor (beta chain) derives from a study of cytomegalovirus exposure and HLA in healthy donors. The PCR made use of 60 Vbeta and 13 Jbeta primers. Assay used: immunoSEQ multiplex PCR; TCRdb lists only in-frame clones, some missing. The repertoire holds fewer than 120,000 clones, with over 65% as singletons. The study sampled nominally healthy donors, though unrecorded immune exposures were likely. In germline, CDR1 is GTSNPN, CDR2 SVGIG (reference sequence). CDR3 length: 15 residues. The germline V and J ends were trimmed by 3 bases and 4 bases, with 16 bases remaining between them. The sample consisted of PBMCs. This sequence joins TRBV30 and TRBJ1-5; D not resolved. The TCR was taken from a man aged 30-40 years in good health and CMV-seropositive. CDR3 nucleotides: TGTGCCTGGAGGGAGTCGGGAGTCAGGAATCAGCCCCAGCATTTT. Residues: CAWRESGVRNQPQHF.